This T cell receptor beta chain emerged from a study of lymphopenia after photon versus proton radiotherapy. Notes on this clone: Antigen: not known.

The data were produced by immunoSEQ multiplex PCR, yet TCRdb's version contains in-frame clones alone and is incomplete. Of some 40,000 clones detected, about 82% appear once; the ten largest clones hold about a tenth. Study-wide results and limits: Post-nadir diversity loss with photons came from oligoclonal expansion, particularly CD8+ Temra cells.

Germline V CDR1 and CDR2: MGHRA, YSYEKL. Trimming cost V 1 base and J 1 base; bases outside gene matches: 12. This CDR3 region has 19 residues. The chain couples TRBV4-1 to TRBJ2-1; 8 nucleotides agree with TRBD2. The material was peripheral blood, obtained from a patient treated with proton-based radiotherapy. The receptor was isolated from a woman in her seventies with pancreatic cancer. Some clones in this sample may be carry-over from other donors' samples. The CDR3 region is CASSQGLLSTGGSYNEQFF. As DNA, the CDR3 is TGCGCCAGCAGCCAAGGCCTCCTCTCAACGGGAGGGTCCTACAATGAGCAGTTCTTC.